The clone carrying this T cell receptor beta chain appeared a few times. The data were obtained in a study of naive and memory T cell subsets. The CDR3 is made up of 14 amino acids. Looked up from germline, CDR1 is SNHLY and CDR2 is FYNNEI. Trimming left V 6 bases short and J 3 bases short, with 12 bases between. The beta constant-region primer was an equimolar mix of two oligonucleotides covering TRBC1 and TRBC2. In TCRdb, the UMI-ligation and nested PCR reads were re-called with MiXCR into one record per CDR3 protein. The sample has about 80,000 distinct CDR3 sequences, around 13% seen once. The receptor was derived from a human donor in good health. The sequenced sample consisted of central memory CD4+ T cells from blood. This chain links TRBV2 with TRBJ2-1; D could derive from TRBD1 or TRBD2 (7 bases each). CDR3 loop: CASRSGGGYNEQFF. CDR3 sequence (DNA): TGTGCCAGCAGGTCAGGGGGGGGCTACAATGAGCAGTTCTTC.